This T cell receptor beta chain was documented in a study of T cell clones after liver transplantation (dated by TCRdb to between 2017 and 2020). Study-level background: ITN030ST, the source of the samples, was a randomized trial that attempted immunosuppression withdrawal within 2 years of liver transplantation. Donor-reactive T cell clones were identified using TCRbeta sequencing after a pre-transplant mixed lymphocyte reaction and were then followed in post-transplant blood. As an antigen-independent comparator for donor-reactive sequences, third party-reactive TCRbeta sequences were also identified from pre-transplant MLRs. Three of the eight recipients were HCV-positive; the others were transplanted for non-autoimmune, non-viral indications. Until randomization at 12-24 months post-transplant, subjects were given standard immunosuppression, with no induction therapy. Tolerance meant complete immunosuppression withdrawal for at least one year without liver enzymes rising beyond twice the upper limit of normal. The study cohort included 8 liver transplant recipients, of whom 3 were classified as tolerant and 5 as non-tolerant.

Alloreactive TCRbeta sequences were defined by sequencing the proliferating CFSE-low cells from the MLR. CFSE-MLRs used pre-transplant recipient cells stimulated by donor PBMCs, splenocytes or lymph node cells, or third-party PBMCs. All 8 studied subjects were randomized to immunosuppression withdrawal. The Qiagen DNeasy Blood and Tissue Kit was used for isolation of genomic DNA. Based on the germline V gene (reference sequence), the CDR1 and CDR2 sequences are SEHNR and FQNEAQ. The cysteine opens and the phenylalanine closes a CDR3 of 14 amino acids. Just CDR3 DNA is preserved here, 42 bases in frame from base 1. V is pruned by 4 bases and J by 6 bases, leaving 4 bases of the junction without a gene match. High-throughput TCRbeta CDR3 sequencing of frozen genomic DNA was performed by immunoSEQ, with PCR amplification, mapping, bias correction and internal controls included. In the source study's methods: Productive rearrangements were retained, and unique TCRbeta sequences were defined by the CDR3 nucleotide sequence together with the V and J gene. A sequence counted as donor-reactive only if the sequence showed at least 5-fold expansion in CFSE-low cells compared with unstimulated pre-transplant cells and had a frequency of at least 0.01%. Minimum frequency thresholds were set for each subject on the basis of the unstimulated sample with the lowest template count, so that a detection power of at least 90% was ensured. Repertoire turnover was measured by Jensen-Shannon divergence between the top 1000 TCRbeta sequences post- and pre-transplant. Changes in detection of donor-reactive sequences were assessed with two-sided Fisher's exact tests. TCRdb holds this immuneACCESS table with in-frame rearrangements only. Some clones are missing; in checked studies, unresolved V genes explain under half, and the rest has no known cause. V and J calls and clone size are those listed in that table; D and trimming were worked out from the DNA. The sample yields approximately 3,000 clones; around 21% were counted once. Jointly, the top ten make up 15% to 18% of the sample.

This clone is identified as medium-sized (0.01 to 0.1%). This receptor's antigen is unknown. No base quality values were provided; no much bigger clone lies one nucleotide off. Results the study describes overall, beyond this receptor: Donor-reactive sequences declined more than third party-reactive ones, suggesting partial antigen-specific deletion unrelated to withdrawal success. In most of the 8 subjects, circulating donor-reactive CD4 TCRbeta sequences decreased significantly after transplant, regardless of tolerance or HCV status. After accounting for repertoire turnover, donor-reactive detection was significantly reduced in 7 of 8 subjects for CD4 and 8 of 8 for CD8. Without allograft tissue specimens, donor-reactive T cells may have migrated into the graft rather than being deleted. Low numbers of available donor cells limited the measurable donor-reactive repertoire in a couple of subjects. Because of small, heterogeneous patient numbers and non-standardized post-transplant time points, the conclusions were only preliminary.

Sequenced sample: CD4+ T cells from PBMCs cultured with third-party cells. The rearrangement combines TRBV7-9 with TRBJ1-5, with 9 bases aligning to TRBD1. This sequence was found in a human patient who received a liver transplant. Once a transplant has taken place, some T cells may be donor derived. The CDR3 has the sequence CASSSQTGGQPQHF. The nucleotides read TGTGCCAGCAGCTCCCAGACAGGGGGTCAGCCCCAGCATTTT. Where the CDR3 stops, the reference TRBV7-9 and TRBJ1-5 genes take over; the full variable domain is DTGVSQNPRHKITKRGQNVTFRCDPISEHNRLYWYRQTLGQGPEFLTYFQNEAQLEKSRLLSDRFSAERPKGSFSTLEIQRTEQGDSAMYLCASSSQTGGQPQHFGDGTRLSIL.